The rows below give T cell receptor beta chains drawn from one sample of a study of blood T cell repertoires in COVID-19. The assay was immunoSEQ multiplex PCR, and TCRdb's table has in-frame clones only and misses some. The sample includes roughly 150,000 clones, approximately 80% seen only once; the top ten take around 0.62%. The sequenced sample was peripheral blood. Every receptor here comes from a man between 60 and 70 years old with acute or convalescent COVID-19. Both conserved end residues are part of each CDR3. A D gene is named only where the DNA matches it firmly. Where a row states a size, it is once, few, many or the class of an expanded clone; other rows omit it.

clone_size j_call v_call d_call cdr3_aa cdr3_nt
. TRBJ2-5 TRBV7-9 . CASSFEVTETQYF TGTGCCAGCAGCTTTGAGGTAACGGAGACCCAGTACTTC
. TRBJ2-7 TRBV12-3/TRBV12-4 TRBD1 CASRRQGLGVQYF TGTGCCAGCAGGCGACAGGGGCTCGGGGTGCAGTACTTC
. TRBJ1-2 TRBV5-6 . CASSLGRRGSGGYTF TGTGCCAGCAGCTTGGGCAGAAGGGGAAGTGGCGGCTACACCTTC
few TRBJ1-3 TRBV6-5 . CASSRDVDSGNTIYF TGTGCCAGCAGCCGAGATGTCGACTCTGGAAACACCATATATTTT
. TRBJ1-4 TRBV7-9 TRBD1 CASSAQGANEKLFF TGTGCCAGCAGCGCGCAGGGGGCTAATGAAAAACTGTTTTTT
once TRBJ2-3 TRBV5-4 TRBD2 CASSLDPGTRDTQYF TGTGCCAGCAGCTTGGATCCCGGGACTAGGGATACGCAGTATTTT
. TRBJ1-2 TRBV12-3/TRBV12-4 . CASRLTGDYGYTF TGTGCCAGCAGGCTAACGGGGGACTATGGCTACACCTTC
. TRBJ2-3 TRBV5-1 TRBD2 CASSLRETSGGASDTQYF TGCGCCAGCAGCTTGAGGGAAACTAGCGGGGGGGCGTCAGATACGCAGTATTTT
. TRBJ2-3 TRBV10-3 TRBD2 CAISDKRGTTDTQYF TGTGCCATCAGTGATAAGCGGGGGACCACAGATACGCAGTATTTT
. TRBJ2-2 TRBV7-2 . CASSLGRDPGELFF TGTGCCAGCAGCCTAGGGCGGGATCCGGGGGAGCTGTTTTTT
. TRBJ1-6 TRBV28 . CASRVRGAPLHF TGTGCCAGCAGGGTCCGGGGGGCACCCCTCCACTTT
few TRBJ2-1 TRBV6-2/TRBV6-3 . CASSLRSRDEQFF TGTGCCAGCAGCCTGAGATCGAGGGATGAGCAGTTCTTC
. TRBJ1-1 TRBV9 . CASSQGGGMNTEAFF TGTGCCAGCAGCCAGGGTGGGGGCATGAACACTGAAGCTTTCTTT
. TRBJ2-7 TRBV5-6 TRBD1 CASSLPRPGQGYEQYF TGTGCCAGCAGCTTGCCCCGTCCGGGACAGGGGTACGAGCAGTACTTC
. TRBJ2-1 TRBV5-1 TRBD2 CASSTLPTGGYNEQFF TGCGCCAGCAGCACCCTCCCAACGGGGGGGTACAATGAGCAGTTCTTC
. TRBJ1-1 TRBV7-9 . CASSPLNPAEAFF TGTGCCAGCAGCCCTTTAAACCCGGCTGAAGCTTTCTTT
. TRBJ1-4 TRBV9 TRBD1 CASSPRDRGEKLFF TGTGCCAGCAGCCCCCGGGACAGGGGGGAAAAACTGTTTTTT
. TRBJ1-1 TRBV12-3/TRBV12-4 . CASSLRGTEAFF TGTGCCAGCAGTTTACGGGGCACTGAAGCTTTCTTT
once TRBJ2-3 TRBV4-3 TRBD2 CASSQDLSGGTDTQYF TGCGCCAGCAGCCAAGATCTGAGCGGGGGCACAGATACGCAGTATTTT
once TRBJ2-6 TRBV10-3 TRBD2 CAISAGGAASGANVLTF TGTGCCATCAGTGCGGGGGGAGCGGCCTCTGGGGCCAACGTCCTGACTTTC
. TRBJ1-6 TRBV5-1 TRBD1 CASSPGQGSYNSPLHF TGCGCCAGCAGCCCCGGACAGGGCTCCTATAATTCACCCCTCCACTTT
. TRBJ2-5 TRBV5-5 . CASSLEGRLGGETQYF TGTGCCAGCAGCTTGGAGGGACGCTTAGGGGGAGAGACCCAGTACTTC
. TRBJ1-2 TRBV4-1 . CASSTNRESDYGYTF TGCGCCAGCAGCACAAACAGGGAGAGCGACTATGGCTACACCTTC
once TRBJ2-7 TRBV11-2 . CASSLLGAPYEQYF TGTGCCAGCAGCTTATTGGGGGCCCCCTACGAGCAGTACTTC
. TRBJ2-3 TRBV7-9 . CAGGGGDTQYF TGTGCCGGCGGAGGGGGCGATACGCAGTATTTT
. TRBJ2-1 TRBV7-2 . CASSLGRDNEQFF TGTGCCAGCAGCTTAGGACGGGACAATGAGCAGTTCTTC
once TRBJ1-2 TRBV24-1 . CATSVANYGYTF TGTGCCACCAGTGTAGCGAACTATGGCTACACCTTC
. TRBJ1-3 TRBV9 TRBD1 CASSGATGAGNTIYF TGTGCCAGCAGCGGGGCGACAGGGGCTGGAAACACCATATATTTT
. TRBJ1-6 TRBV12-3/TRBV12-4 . CASSSPGSPLHF TGTGCCAGCAGTTCCCCAGGGTCACCCCTCCACTTT
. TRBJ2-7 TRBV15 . CATRSTRASYEQYF TGTGCCACCAGGTCCACCAGGGCCTCCTACGAGCAGTACTTC
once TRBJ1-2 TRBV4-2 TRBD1 CASSQSGQGGYGYTF TGTGCCAGCAGCCAATCCGGACAGGGGGGCTATGGCTACACCTTC
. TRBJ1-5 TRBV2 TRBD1 CASRAPGQGASQPQHF TGTGCCAGCAGAGCACCGGGACAGGGGGCAAGTCAGCCCCAGCATTTT
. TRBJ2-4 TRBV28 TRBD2 CASSVGLAGSKNIQYF TGTGCCAGCAGTGTAGGGCTAGCGGGATCCAAAAACATTCAGTACTTC
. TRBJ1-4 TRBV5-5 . CASSYQYRATNEKLFF TGTGCCAGCAGCTACCAATACAGGGCCACTAATGAAAAACTGTTTTTT
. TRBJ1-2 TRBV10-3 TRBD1 CAISESRQGGGYTF TGTGCCATCAGTGAGTCGAGGCAGGGGGGAGGCTACACCTTC
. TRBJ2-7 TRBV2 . CASKVSQDYEQYF TGTGCCAGCAAAGTTAGCCAAGACTACGAGCAGTACTTC
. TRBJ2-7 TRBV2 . CASSGAGAVGEQYF TGTGCCAGCAGTGGGGCGGGGGCCGTGGGAGAGCAGTACTTC
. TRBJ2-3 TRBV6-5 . CASSYTTGVTDTQYF TGTGCCAGCAGTTACACCACAGGAGTCACAGATACGCAGTATTTT
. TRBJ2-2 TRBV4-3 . CASSQTWRGGELFF TGCGCCAGCAGCCAAACCTGGAGAGGCGGGGAGCTGTTTTTT
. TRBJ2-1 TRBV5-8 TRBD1 CASSLSGQGYNEQFF TGTGCCAGCAGCTTGTCGGGACAGGGATACAATGAGCAGTTCTTC
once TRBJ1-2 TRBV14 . CASSQARGEFYGYTF TGTGCCAGCAGCCAAGCCCGAGGAGAGTTCTATGGCTACACCTTC
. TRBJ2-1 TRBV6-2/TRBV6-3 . CASSYGLPTHEQFF TGTGCCAGCAGTTATGGCCTCCCAACCCATGAGCAGTTCTTC
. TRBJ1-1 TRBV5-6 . CASSLLPRGSTEAFF TGTGCCAGCAGCTTGCTCCCCCGAGGGAGCACTGAAGCTTTCTTT
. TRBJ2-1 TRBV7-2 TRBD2 CASSPSRGGRDEQFF TGTGCCAGCAGCCCCTCGCGGGGGGGCCGGGATGAGCAGTTCTTC
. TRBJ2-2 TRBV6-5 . CASTSAGGSGELFF TGTGCCAGCACTTCAGCGGGTGGGTCTGGGGAGCTGTTTTTT
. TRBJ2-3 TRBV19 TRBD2 CASSISGGPTDTQYF TGTGCCAGTAGTATAAGCGGGGGGCCCACAGATACGCAGTATTTT
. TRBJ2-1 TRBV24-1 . CATSDPLTAEEFF TGTGCCACCAGTGATCCCTTGACTGCAGAGGAGTTCTTC
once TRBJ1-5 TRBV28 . CASSLSGNGNQPQHF TGTGCCAGCAGTTTATCGGGGAATGGCAATCAGCCCCAGCATTTT
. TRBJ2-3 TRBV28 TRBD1 CASPPRQGDTDTQYF TGTGCCAGTCCACCCCGACAGGGGGACACAGATACGCAGTATTTT
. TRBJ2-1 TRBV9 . CASSVAGEVDEQFF TGTGCCAGCAGCGTAGCTGGGGAGGTGGATGAGCAGTTCTTC
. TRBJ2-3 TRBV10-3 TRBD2 CANRREDTDTQYF TGTGCCAATCGGCGGGAGGACACAGATACGCAGTATTTT
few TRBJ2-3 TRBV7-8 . CASSLANGVSTDTQYF TGTGCCAGCAGCTTAGCGAACGGGGTTTCTACAGATACGCAGTATTTT